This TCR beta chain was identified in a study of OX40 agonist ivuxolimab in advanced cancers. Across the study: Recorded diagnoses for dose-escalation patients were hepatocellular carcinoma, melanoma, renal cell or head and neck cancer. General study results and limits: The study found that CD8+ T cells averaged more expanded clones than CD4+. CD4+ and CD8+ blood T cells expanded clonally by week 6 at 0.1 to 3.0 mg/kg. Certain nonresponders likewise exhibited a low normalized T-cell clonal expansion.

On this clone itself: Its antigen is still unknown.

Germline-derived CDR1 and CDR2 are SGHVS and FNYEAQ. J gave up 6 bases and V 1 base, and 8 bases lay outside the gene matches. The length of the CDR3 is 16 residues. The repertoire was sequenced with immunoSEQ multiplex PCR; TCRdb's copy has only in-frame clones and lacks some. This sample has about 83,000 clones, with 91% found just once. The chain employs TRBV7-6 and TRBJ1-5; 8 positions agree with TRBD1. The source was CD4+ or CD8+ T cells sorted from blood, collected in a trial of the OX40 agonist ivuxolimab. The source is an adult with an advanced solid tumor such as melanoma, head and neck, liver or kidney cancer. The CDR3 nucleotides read TGTGCCAGCAGCTTAGAGGCAGGGGGCGCGATTCAGCCCCAGCATTTT. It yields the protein CASSLEAGGAIQPQHF.